These T cell receptor beta chains were read from a single sample in a study of OX40 agonist ivuxolimab in advanced cancers. TCRdb's copy holds only in-frame clones and misses some; the assay was immunoSEQ multiplex PCR. Altogether 90,000 or so clones are present, nearly 90% being singletons, with the ten largest covering under 0.35%. The source was CD4+ or CD8+ T cells sorted from blood, collected in a trial of the OX40 agonist ivuxolimab. The receptors stem from an adult with an advanced solid tumor such as melanoma, head and neck, liver or kidney cancer. CDR3s include the opening cysteine and the closing phenylalanine or tryptophan. Fields, in order: clone size, V gene, D gene, J gene, CDR3 DNA, CDR3 protein. A D gene is named only where the DNA matches it firmly. Size values are once, few and many counts, or a class for expanded clones, and some rows have none.

>.|TRBV7-2|.|TRBJ1-3
TGTGCCAGCAGCCCTTATCGGACTGAAGCTGGAAACACCATATATTTT
CASSPYRTEAGNTIYF
>.|TRBV7-9|TRBD2|TRBJ2-5
TGTGCCAGCAGCTACCGTGTAGCGGGAGGTAGGGAGACCCAGTACTTC
CASSYRVAGGRETQYF
>.|TRBV29-1|TRBD1|TRBJ1-2
TGCAGCGTTGAAGATTGGACAGGGAACTATGGCTACACCTTC
CSVEDWTGNYGYTF
>.|TRBV4-3|.|TRBJ2-2
TGCGCCAGCAGCCAACCGCTGTTAGGTTCCACTGGGGAGCTGTTTTTT
CASSQPLLGSTGELFF
>.|TRBV28|.|TRBJ1-5
TGTGCCAGCAGTTTACGACAGGTGAGCCAGCCCCAGCATTTT
CASSLRQVSQPQHF
>once|TRBV7-8|.|TRBJ1-2
TGTGCCAGCAGCCCCGGACGGGACTATGGCTACACCTTC
CASSPGRDYGYTF
>.|TRBV9|.|TRBJ1-1
TGTGCCAGCAGCGTGGGGTATGAGGTTGGCGCCAATGAAGCTTTCTTT
CASSVGYEVGANEAFF
>.|TRBV28|.|TRBJ1-3
TGTGCCAGCAGTTTAGGCTCTGGAAACACCATATATTTT
CASSLGSGNTIYF
>.|TRBV4-3|.|TRBJ2-2
TGCGCCAGCAGCCAGACAGCGAACACCGGGGAGCTGTTTTTT
CASSQTANTGELFF
>.|TRBV19|.|TRBJ1-2
TGTGCCAGTAGCCCGATGGGAGGTGGCTACACCTTC
CASSPMGGGYTF
>.|TRBV7-3|.|TRBJ1-1
TGTGCCAGCAGCCCCCAGGGGACACTGAACACTGAAGCTTTCTTT
CASSPQGTLNTEAFF
>.|TRBV7-2|.|TRBJ2-5
TGTGCCAGCAGCTACACGGGGGCAGGGGAGACCCAGTACTTC
CASSYTGAGETQYF
>few|TRBV6-5|.|TRBJ1-1
TGTGCCAGCAGCCGCCCATACGGCACTGAAGCTTTCTTT
CASSRPYGTEAFF
>.|TRBV9|TRBD1|TRBJ1-2
TGTGCCAGCAGCCCGGGCTCTTGGACAGGGTATAGCTATGGCTACACCTTC
CASSPGSWTGYSYGYTF
>.|TRBV7-3|.|TRBJ1-1
TGTGCCAGCAGCTTAGTTCCCCTGAACACTGAAGCTTTCTTT
CASSLVPLNTEAFF
>.|TRBV15|.|TRBJ2-4
TGTGCCACCAGCCGGGGTTTAGGGAACGGGTATAACATTCAGTACTTC
CATSRGLGNGYNIQYF
>.|TRBV7-3|.|TRBJ2-2
TGTGCCAGCAGCTTAACTAGCGGGAACACCGGGGAGCTGTTTTTT
CASSLTSGNTGELFF
>.|TRBV5-5|.|TRBJ1-5
TGTGCCAGCAGCTTAAGACAGGATAGCAATCAGCCCCAGCATTTT
CASSLRQDSNQPQHF
>.|TRBV7-2|.|TRBJ2-7
TGTGCCAGCAGGCAAGACGGGGGTATCTTCTACGAGCAGTACTTC
CASRQDGGIFYEQYF
>.|TRBV7-8|.|TRBJ1-2
TGTGCCAGCAGCTTCGCGGTCGGGAACTATGGCTACACCTTC
CASSFAVGNYGYTF
>few|TRBV7-8|.|TRBJ2-7
TGTGCCAGCACCACCCTAAGCCGTTACGCCTACGAGCAGTACTTC
CASTTLSRYAYEQYF
>.|TRBV14|TRBD2|TRBJ2-1
TGTGCCAGCAGCCTCGGGACTAGCGGGGGCTCCTACAATGAGCAGTTCTTC
CASSLGTSGGSYNEQFF
>few|TRBV30|.|TRBJ1-1
TGTGCCTGGAGTGTAGTCAGGGGAGCTGAAGCTTTCTTT
CAWSVVRGAEAFF
>.|TRBV4-2|.|TRBJ2-3
TGTGCCAGCAGCCAAGCCGCCCAGCGGTCCACAGATACGCAGTATTTT
CASSQAAQRSTDTQYF
>.|TRBV5-1|TRBD1|TRBJ2-1
TGCGCCAGCAGTCAGACAGGGGGGATCCACAATGAGCAGTTCTTC
CASSQTGGIHNEQFF
>.|TRBV6-5|.|TRBJ1-2
TGTGCCAGCAGACTCCCCGAATGGGATGGGGGCTACACCTTC
CASRLPEWDGGYTF
>.|TRBV7-2|.|TRBJ2-3
TGTGCCAGCAGCTTATTTGGGGGGAGAACAGATACGCAGTATTTT
CASSLFGGRTDTQYF
>.|TRBV10-3|TRBD1|TRBJ2-7
TGTGCCATCAATAACAGGGGTTCCTACGAGCAGTACTTC
CAINNRGSYEQYF